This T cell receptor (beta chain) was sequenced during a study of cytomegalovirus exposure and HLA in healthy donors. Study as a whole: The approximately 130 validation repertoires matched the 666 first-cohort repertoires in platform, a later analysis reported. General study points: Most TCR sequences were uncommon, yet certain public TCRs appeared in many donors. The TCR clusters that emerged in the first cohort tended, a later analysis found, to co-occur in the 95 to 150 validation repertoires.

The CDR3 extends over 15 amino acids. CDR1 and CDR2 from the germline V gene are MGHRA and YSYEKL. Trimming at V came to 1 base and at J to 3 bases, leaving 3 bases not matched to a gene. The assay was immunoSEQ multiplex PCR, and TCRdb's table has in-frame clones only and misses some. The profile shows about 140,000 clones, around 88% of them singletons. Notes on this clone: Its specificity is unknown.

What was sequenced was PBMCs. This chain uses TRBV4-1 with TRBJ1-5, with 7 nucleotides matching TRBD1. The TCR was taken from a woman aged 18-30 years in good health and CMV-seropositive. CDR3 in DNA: TGCGCCAGCAGCCAAGGGACAGGCGACAATCAGCCCCAGCATTTT. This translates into CASSQGTGDNQPQHF.